What follows are 4 T cell receptor beta chains derived from one specimen sequenced in a study of response to subunit inactivated influenza vaccine. TCRdb processed the RT-PCR reads anew with MiXCR; each CDR3 protein has one entry. In the table there are 500,000 to 600,000 distinct CDR3 sequences, 10% to 15% of which are singletons. The specimen comprised PBMCs from blood, sampled roughly 48 days after vaccination. The receptor set was obtained from a man in his fifties or sixties who received an inactivated influenza vaccine.

This chain joins TRBV12-3 or TRBV12-4 and TRBJ2-2; the match to TRBD1 covers 9 bases. The V segment lost 2 bases and the J segment 9 bases; nucleotides outside the gene matches: 4. The CDR3 sequence is 14 residues long. For the CDR3, the DNA is TGTGCCAGCAGTTTATCGGACAGGGGCCGGGAGCTGTTTTTT. This gives the protein CASSLSDRGRELFF.

The CDR3 reads CASESSGNTIYF. The CDR3 coding sequence is TGTGCCAGTGAGAGCTCTGGAAACACCATATATTTT. This rearrangement joins TRBV12-3 or TRBV12-4 to TRBJ1-3, with unresolved D. This CDR3 spans 12 amino acids. Between the trimmed V and J ends, which lost 9 bases and 0 bases, there was a span of 6 bases.

The V and J genes are TRBV9 and TRBJ2-7; the D gene is possibly TRBD2 (6 bases). Trimming removed 0 bases at V and 4 bases at J, with 11 bases between. Germline V CDR1 and CDR2: SGDLS, YYNGEE. This CDR3 has 14 amino acids. The CDR3 loop reads CASSVGAGRYEQYF. The CDR3 nucleotides read TGTGCCAGCAGCGTAGGGGCGGGAAGGTACGAGCAGTACTTC. The full variable domain, with the rest looked up from reference TRBV9 and TRBJ2-7, is DSGVTQTPKHLITATGQRVTLRCSPRSGDLSVYWYQQSLDQGLQFLIQYYNGEERAKGNILERFSAQQFPDLHSELNLSSLELGDSALYFCASSVGAGRYEQYFGPGTRLTVT.

This clonotype has a handful of counts. J is TRBJ1-4 and V is TRBV6-5; D remains ambiguous. The CDR3 sequence is 16 residues long. Trimming left V 2 bases short and J 3 bases short, with 13 bases between. CDR1 is MNHEY and CDR2 is SVGAGI in the germline V gene. This CDR3 is CASSYLFGEANEKLFF. Here the CDR3 DNA reads TGTGCCAGCAGTTACCTCTTTGGAGAGGCTAATGAAAAACTGTTTTTT.